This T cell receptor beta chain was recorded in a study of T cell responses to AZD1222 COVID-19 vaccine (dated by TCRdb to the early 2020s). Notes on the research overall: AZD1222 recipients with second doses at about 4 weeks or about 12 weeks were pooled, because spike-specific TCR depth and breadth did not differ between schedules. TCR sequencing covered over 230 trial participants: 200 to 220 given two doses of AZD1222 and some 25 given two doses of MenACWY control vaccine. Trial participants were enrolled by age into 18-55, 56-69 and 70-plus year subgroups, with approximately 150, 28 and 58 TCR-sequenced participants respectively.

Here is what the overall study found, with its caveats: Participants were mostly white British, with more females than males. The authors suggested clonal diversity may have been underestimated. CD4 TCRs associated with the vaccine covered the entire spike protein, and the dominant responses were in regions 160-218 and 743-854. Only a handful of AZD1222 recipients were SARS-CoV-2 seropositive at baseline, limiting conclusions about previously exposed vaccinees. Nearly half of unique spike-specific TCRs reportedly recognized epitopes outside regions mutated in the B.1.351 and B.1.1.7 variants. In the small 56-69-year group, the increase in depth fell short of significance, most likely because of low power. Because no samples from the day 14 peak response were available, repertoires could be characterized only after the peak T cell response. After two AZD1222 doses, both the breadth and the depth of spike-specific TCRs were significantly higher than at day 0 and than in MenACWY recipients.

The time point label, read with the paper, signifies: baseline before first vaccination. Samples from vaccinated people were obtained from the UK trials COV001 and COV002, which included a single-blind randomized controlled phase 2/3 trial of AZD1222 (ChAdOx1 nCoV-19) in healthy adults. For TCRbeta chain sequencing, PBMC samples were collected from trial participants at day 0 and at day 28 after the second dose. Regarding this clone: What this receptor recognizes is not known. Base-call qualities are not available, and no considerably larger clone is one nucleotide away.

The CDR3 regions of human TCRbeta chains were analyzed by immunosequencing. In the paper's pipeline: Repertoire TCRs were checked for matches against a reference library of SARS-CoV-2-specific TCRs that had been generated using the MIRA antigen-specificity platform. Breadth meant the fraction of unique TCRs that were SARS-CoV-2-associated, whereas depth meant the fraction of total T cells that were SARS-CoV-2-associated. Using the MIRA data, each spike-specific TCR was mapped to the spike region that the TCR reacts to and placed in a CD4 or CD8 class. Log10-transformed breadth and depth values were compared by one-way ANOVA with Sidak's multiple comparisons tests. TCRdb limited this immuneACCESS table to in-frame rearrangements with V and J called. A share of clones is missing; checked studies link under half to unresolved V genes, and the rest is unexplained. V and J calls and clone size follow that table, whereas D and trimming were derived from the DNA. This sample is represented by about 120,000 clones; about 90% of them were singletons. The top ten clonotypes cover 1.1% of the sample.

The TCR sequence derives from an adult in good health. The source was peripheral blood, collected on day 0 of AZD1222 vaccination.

DNA sequence: TGTGCCAGCAGCGCCTCTCGCGGGAGTGGGTACGAGCAGTACTTC. It codes for CASSASRGSGYEQYF. Rearrangement joined TRBV9 to TRBJ2-7; TRBD2 agrees with 7 junctional bases. CDR1 SGDLS and CDR2 YYNGEE are derived from the germline V gene. Unmatched junction bases come to 10, with V trimmed by 3 bases and J by 4 bases. The CDR3 covers 15 residues, taking in both the cysteine and the phenylalanine. The DNA shown is the 45-base CDR3, in frame from base 1.